One sample yielded the 10 T cell receptor beta chains listed below, sequenced in a study of T cell changes during pregnancy in multiple sclerosis. Only in-frame clones appear in the TCRdb table, and some are missing; sequencing was by immunoSEQ multiplex PCR. Altogether around 59,000 clones are present, over 80% being singletons, with the ten largest covering 0.6% to 0.9%. The sequencing here drew on CD4+ T cells from peripheral blood mononuclear cells, taken in the first trimester of pregnancy. Source of these receptors: a female donor with multiple sclerosis, enrolled in a pregnancy study.

J is TRBJ2-5 and V is TRBV11-3; D ambiguous. The CDR3 has 11 amino acids. V lost 4 bases to trimming and J lost 9 bases, with 9 bases between them. Germline values: CDR1 SGHNT, CDR2 YENEEA. CDR3 nucleotides: TGTGCCAGCAGCTCCGGGTCCTCCCAGTACTTC. Translation: CASSSGSSQYF.

The chain uses TRBV6-5 and TRBJ1-5; 7 positions match TRBD1. J was trimmed by 5 bases and V by 6 bases; bases with no gene match: 4. The germline V gene has CDR1 MNHEY and CDR2 SVGAGI. CDR3 length: 13 amino acids. In nucleotides, the CDR3 is TGTGCCAGCAGCCTCGACAGGGATCAGCCCCAGCATTTT. Its protein is CASSLDRDQPQHF.

This chain links TRBV30 with TRBJ2-1; D possibly corresponds to TRBD2 (6 bases). This CDR3 has 13 amino acids. Germline CDR1 and CDR2: GTSNPN and SVGIG (reference sequence). Deletions cut 2 bases from V and 4 bases from J, with 9 bases between. Here the CDR3 DNA reads TGTGCCTGGAGTTACGGGACTTACAATGAGCAGTTCTTC. Translated: CAWSYGTYNEQFF.

The chain combines TRBV19 with TRBJ1-3; 7 nucleotides agree with TRBD1. Germline V CDR1 and CDR2: LNHDA, SQIVND (reference sequence). V was clipped by 5 bases and J by 4 bases; unmatched bases: 8. This CDR3 contains 15 residues. In nucleotides, the CDR3 is TGTGCCAGTAGTTCCCGGACAGGAGGAGGAAACACCATATATTTT. Its protein product is CASSSRTGGGNTIYF.

The chain uses TRBV30 and TRBJ2-1; a weak D match, TRBD2 (6 bases). The CDR3 has 14 amino acids. Per germline, CDR1 GTSNPN and CDR2 SVGIG (reference sequence). V shed 2 bases and J shed 8 bases, with 16 bases lying between them. The CDR3: CAWSLSRGRDEQFF. The DNA for the CDR3 is TGTGCCTGGAGTTTGTCGCGGGGTAGGGATGAGCAGTTCTTC. Looking up the rest from reference TRBV30 and TRBJ2-1 gives the full variable domain: SQTIHQWPATLVQPVGSPLSLECTVEGTSNPNLYWYRQAAGRGLQLLFYSVGIGQISSEVPQNLSASRPQDRQFILSSKKLLLSDSGFYLCAWSLSRGRDEQFFGPGTRLTVL.

J is TRBJ2-3 and V is TRBV5-5, with TRBD2 matching over 15 bases. Germline V gene data show CDR1 as SGHKS and CDR2 as YYEKEE (reference sequence). J was trimmed by 6 bases and V by 3 bases; bases with no gene match: 5. This CDR3 region has 16 residues. The DNA of the CDR3 is TGTGCCAGCAGCTACGGACTAGCGGGGGGGGAGGATACGCAGTATTTT. Translating it yields CASSYGLAGGEDTQYF.

The chain has TRBV19 and TRBJ1-1, with a weak D call TRBD1 (5 bases). Germline assignment: CDR1 LNHDA and CDR2 SQIVND (reference sequence). V was trimmed by 7 bases and J by 4 bases, leaving 16 bases between them. The length of the CDR3 is 14 residues. The CDR3 reads CASTSPWGGTEAFF. As DNA, the CDR3 is TGTGCCAGTACCTCCCCGTGGGGCGGCACTGAAGCTTTCTTT. Drawing the rest from reference TRBV19 and TRBJ1-1, the complete variable domain is DGGITQSPKYLFRKEGQNVTLSCEQNLNHDAMYWYRQDPGQGLRLIYYSQIVNDFQKGDIAEGYSVSREKKESFPLTVTSAQKNPTAFYLCASTSPWGGTEAFFGQGTRLTVV.

This chain links TRBV7-9 with TRBJ1-4; unclear D gene. The germline V and J ends were trimmed by 5 bases and 0 bases, with 7 bases remaining between them. From germline, CDR1 is SEHNR and CDR2 FQNEAQ (reference sequence). This CDR3 is 14 amino acids long. The CDR3 sequence is CASSPSPTNEKLFF. The CDR3 bases are TGTGCCAGCAGCCCCTCCCCAACTAATGAAAAACTGTTTTTT.

The chain combines TRBV9 with TRBJ2-7; D ambiguous. With 0 bases removed from V and 2 bases from J, the gap between germline ends came to 9 bases. The germline gives CDR1 SGDLS, CDR2 YYNGEE. This CDR3 has 14 residues. The CDR3 nucleotides are TGTGCCAGCAGCGTAGAACAGTATACCTACGAGCAGTACTTC. Translation: CASSVEQYTYEQYF.

The chain has TRBV7-2 and TRBJ2-7; TRBD1 agrees at 7 bases. The CDR3 totals 14 residues. With V trimmed by 5 bases and J by 4 bases, 8 bases remained unmatched. Germline V gives CDR1 SGHTA, CDR2 FQGNSA. The DNA of the CDR3 is TGTGCCAGCAGCCAACAGGGGCACCTTTACGAGCAGTACTTC. This sequence encodes CASSQQGHLYEQYF. Full variable domain (missing parts from reference TRBV7-2 and TRBJ2-7): GAGVSQSPSNKVTEKGKDVELRCDPISGHTALYWYRQSLGQGLEFLIYFQGNSAPDKSGLPSDRFSAERTGGSVSTLTIQRTQQEDSAVYLCASSQQGHLYEQYFGPGTRLTVT.